The 13 T cell receptor beta chains below were found in one sample sequenced in a study of T-cell memory formation after mild COVID-19. Using its own MiXCR run on the 5' RACE reads, TCRdb lists one record per CDR3 protein. The table lists 350,000 to 550,000 distinct CDR3 sequences, roughly 18% of them singletons. Material for sequencing was PBMCs or a T cell subset sorted from them (not recorded which). These receptors were obtained from a man between 18 and 29 years old who had mild COVID-19 (a few samples of this study predate the infection). Cell type and time point are not known.

This clonotype was seen only a few times. The chain combines TRBV9 with TRBJ2-3; unclear D gene. The germline V gene has CDR1 SGDLS and CDR2 YYNGEE. V was clipped by 0 bases and J by 5 bases, with 16 bases between them. The CDR3 extends over 16 amino acids. The CDR3: CASSVAASSLVDTQYF. The DNA for the CDR3 is TGTGCCAGCAGCGTAGCGGCTAGTTCGCTCGTAGATACGCAGTATTTT.

The J gene is TRBJ2-5, the V gene TRBV5-4, with TRBD2 matching over 14 bases. The germline V gene encodes CDR1 SGHNT and CDR2 YYREEE (reference sequence). The CDR3 has 15 amino acids. V was pared by 5 bases and J by 5 bases, with 5 bases of the junction left unmatched. This CDR3 is CASRATSGGVETQYF. The CDR3 DNA is TGTGCCAGCAGGGCGACTAGCGGGGGGGTTGAGACCCAGTACTTC.

This clonotype was counted a few times. The chain is built from TRBV29-1 and TRBJ1-2; 7 positions agree with TRBD1. Germline CDR1 is SQVTM and CDR2 is ANQGSEA. J gave up 2 bases and V 3 bases, and 6 bases lay outside the gene matches. The CDR3 has 14 amino acids. The CDR3 nucleotides are TGCAGCGTTGAGGAAACAGGGGCGAACTATGGCTACACCTTC. Translation gives CSVEETGANYGYTF.

Of note for this clonotype: A single base separates this from a much larger clone, so it may be a read error. Likely a read error: the CDR3 ends without its conserved phenylalanine or tryptophan. The CDR3 sequence is CASSQGVGETQYL. The DNA for the CDR3 is TGTGCCAGCAGCCAAGGGGTTGGAGAGACCCAGTACTTA. The chain couples TRBV3-1 to TRBJ2-5, with no clear D. CDR3 length: 13 amino acids. Looked up from germline, CDR1 is LGHDT and CDR2 is YNNKEL (reference sequence). V was clipped by 1 base and J by 4 bases, with 7 bases between them.

This clonotype was observed many times. The chain couples TRBV4-3 to TRBJ2-5, with D unclear. This CDR3 spans 15 amino acids. Deletions cut 0 bases from V and 1 base from J, with 9 bases between. The V gene's germline CDR1 is LGHNA and CDR2 YSLEER. The CDR3 is CASSQDVGLQETQYF. The CDR3 DNA reads as TGCGCCAGCAGCCAAGATGTGGGCCTCCAAGAGACCCAGTACTTC.

This clonotype showed up just a few times. The rearrangement uses TRBV6-4 and TRBJ2-1, with D perhaps matching TRBD1 or TRBD2 (6 bases each). This CDR3 is built from 16 residues. Deletions cut 0 bases from V and 2 bases from J, with 11 bases between. The V gene's germline CDR1 is MRHNA and CDR2 SNTAGT. The CDR3 loop reads CASSDSEGGTYNEQFF. CDR3 DNA sequence: TGTGCCAGCAGTGACTCTGAGGGGGGCACCTACAATGAGCAGTTCTTC.

This clonotype was counted a few times. V is TRBV9 and J is TRBJ2-5, with unresolved D. In germline, CDR1 is SGDLS, CDR2 YYNGEE. V was cut by 3 bases and J by 7 bases, with 16 bases left in between. The CDR3 has 14 residues. CDR3 DNA sequence: TGTGCCAGCAGCGGAGACAATAGGGTAGGGACCCAGTACTTC. Protein sequence: CASSGDNRVGTQYF.

This clonotype has ten or more counts. The rearrangement joins TRBV20-1 to TRBJ2-1; no clear D gene. V dropped 1 base and J dropped 0 bases, with 16 bases sitting between them. The CDR3 extends over 17 amino acids. CDR1 and CDR2 (germline): DFQATT, SNEGSKA (reference sequence). The CDR3 protein is CSARAISWKSSYNEQFF. In DNA, the CDR3 is TGCAGTGCTAGAGCCATAAGCTGGAAGAGCTCCTACAATGAGCAGTTCTTC.

This clonotype was seen more than once but under ten times. V usage is TRBV7-9 and J usage is TRBJ1-5; perhaps TRBD1 as D (6 bases). The germline V gene encodes CDR1 SEHNR and CDR2 FQNEAQ (reference sequence). The CDR3 sequence is 15 residues long. The V and J ends lost 2 bases and 5 bases respectively, with 13 bases between them. CDR3 residues: CASSLYGTRDQPQHF. The CDR3 DNA follows: TGTGCCAGCAGCTTATATGGGACACGAGATCAGCCCCAGCATTTT.

This clonotype was picked up one time. The V gene is TRBV20-1, the J gene TRBJ1-3; 10 positions agree with TRBD1. The V gene end was trimmed by 3 bases and the J gene end by 9 bases; junction bases not matched to a gene: 5. Per the germline V gene, CDR1 is DFQATT and CDR2 is SNEGSKA (reference sequence). The CDR3 has 13 residues. Here the CDR3 reads CSARGTGDRTIYF. DNA for the CDR3: TGCAGTGCTAGGGGGACAGGGGATCGCACCATATATTTT.

The chain is built from TRBV30 and TRBJ1-1; possible D gene TRBD1, 6 bases. The V and J ends lost 0 bases and 11 bases respectively, with 13 bases between them. The CDR3 extends over 12 amino acids. Germline V gene data show CDR1 as GTSNPN and CDR2 as SVGIG (reference sequence). CDR3 protein: CAWSVPGARAFF. The CDR3 DNA is TGTGCCTGGAGTGTTCCGGGGGCTCGGGCTTTCTTT.

This clonotype was observed a handful of times. This chain links TRBV12-3 or TRBV12-4 with TRBJ2-7; no clear D. The length of the CDR3 is 13 residues. V gave up 3 bases and J gave up 4 bases, with 10 bases separating them. CDR3 bases: TGTGCCAGCAGTTTCGGCTCGGAGTACGAGCAGTACTTC. Translating gives CASSFGSEYEQYF.

The rearrangement links TRBV9 to TRBJ2-7, with 8 positions matching TRBD1. This CDR3 has 14 amino acids. The V segment lost 2 bases and the J segment 7 bases; nucleotides outside the gene matches: 8. Per germline, CDR1 SGDLS and CDR2 YYNGEE. As DNA, the CDR3 is TGTGCCAGCAGCGTTAGGCAGGGGGCTCGAGAGCAGTACTTC. It yields the protein CASSVRQGAREQYF. Full variable domain (missing parts from reference TRBV9 and TRBJ2-7): DSGVTQTPKHLITATGQRVTLRCSPRSGDLSVYWYQQSLDQGLQFLIQYYNGEERAKGNILERFSAQQFPDLHSELNLSSLELGDSALYFCASSVRQGAREQYFGPGTRLTVT.